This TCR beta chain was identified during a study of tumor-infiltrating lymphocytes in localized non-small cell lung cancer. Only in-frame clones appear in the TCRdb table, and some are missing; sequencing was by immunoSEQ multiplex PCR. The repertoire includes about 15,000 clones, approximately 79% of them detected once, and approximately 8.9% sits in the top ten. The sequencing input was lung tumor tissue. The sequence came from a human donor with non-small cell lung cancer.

Here the CDR3 DNA reads TGCGCCAGCAGCCCCGAGGGGGGTTCCAGGTCCTACGAGCAGTACTTC. Amino acids: CASSPEGGSRSYEQYF. The chain links TRBV5-1 to TRBJ2-7; D tentatively fits TRBD1 or TRBD2 (6 bases each). Trimming removed 4 bases at V and 1 base at J, with 18 bases between. Germline CDR1 is SGHRS and CDR2 is YFSETQ. The CDR3 loop spans 16 amino acids.